These 10 T cell receptor beta chains came from one sample sequenced in a study of pediatric ulcerative colitis. Assay: immunoSEQ multiplex PCR; the TCRdb copy retains only in-frame clones and omits some. The repertoire includes 30,000 or so clones, about 81% of them detected once, and 1.1% sits in the top ten. During colonoscopy, one to two rectal pinch biopsies were collected. The sample was gut tissue. The receptors were sampled from a boy aged 5-17 years with mild ulcerative colitis.

The chain uses TRBV29-1 and TRBJ2-5; TRBD2 agrees at 13 bases. Germline CDR1 and CDR2: SQVTM and ANQGSEA. The CDR3 extends over 15 amino acids. Losses at the gene ends were 6 bases for V and 5 bases for J; bases not matched to a gene: 9. The DNA for the CDR3 is TGCAGCGTAACTAGCGGGGGGGCCGTTGCGGAGACCCAGTACTTC. Translated: CSVTSGGAVAETQYF.

The chain carries TRBV5-8 and TRBJ1-2; D call uncertain. This CDR3 is 14 amino acids long. Trimming cost V 0 bases and J 4 bases, with 10 bases left between them. Germline V gene lookup returns CDR1 SGHTS and CDR2 YDEGEE. The CDR3 is CASSLGTWGYGYTF. The CDR3 DNA sequence: TGTGCCAGCAGCTTGGGGACCTGGGGCTATGGCTACACCTTC.

The J gene is TRBJ1-2, the V gene TRBV7-3, with D tentatively TRBD1 (6 bases). This CDR3 region has 12 residues. CDR1 SGHTA and CDR2 FQGTGA come from the germline V gene. The V end was cut by 5 bases, the J end by 9 bases, with 13 bases between. CDR3 region: CASSANGGSYTF. The CDR3 DNA follows: TGTGCCAGCAGCGCAAACGGGGGCAGCTACACCTTC. The entire variable domain, with the rest obtained from reference TRBV7-3 and TRBJ1-2, is as follows: GAGVSQTPSNKVTEKGKYVELRCDPISGHTALYWYRQSLGQGPEFLIYFQGTGAADDSGLPNDRFFAVRPEGSVSTLKIQRTERGDSAVYLCASSANGGSYTFGSGTRLTVV.

The CDR3 loop is CASSLGQGLPHNEQFF. CDR3 sequence (DNA): TGTGCCAGCTCACTGGGACAGGGACTACCTCACAATGAGCAGTTCTTC. The rearrangement uses TRBV18 and TRBJ2-1; 9 nucleotides line up with TRBD1. Trimming removed 4 bases from V and 5 bases from J; junction bases left unmatched: 9. The CDR3 is 16 residues long. The germline V gene has CDR1 KGHSH and CDR2 LQKENI. Using reference TRBV18 and TRBJ2-1 for the parts outside the CDR3, the full variable domain is NAGVMQNPRHLVRRRGQEARLRCSPMKGHSHVYWYRQLPEEGLKFMVYLQKENIIDESGMPKERFSAEFPKEGPSILRIQQVVRGDSAAYFCASSLGQGLPHNEQFFGPGTRLTVL.

V gene TRBV14 combines with J gene TRBJ1-4, with D possibly TRBD1 on 5 matching bases. Trimming took 4 bases from V and 0 from J, leaving 15 bases between them. The germline V gene has CDR1 SGHDN and CDR2 FVKESK. This CDR3 is built from 17 residues. DNA for the CDR3: TGTGCCAGCAGCCCCCAGGGAGACACAGCAACTAATGAAAAACTGTTTTTT. Protein product: CASSPQGDTATNEKLFF.

The V gene is TRBV7-2, the J gene TRBJ2-1, with 8 bases aligning to TRBD2. The J segment lost 8 bases and the V segment lost 5 bases, leaving 17 bases of the junction unmatched. CDR3 size: 17 residues. Germline V gene data show CDR1 as SGHTA and CDR2 as FQGNSA. The CDR3 DNA reads as TGTGCCAGCAGCCTTAGTGTCCGGGGACTAGAGGGGTATGAGCAGTTCTTC. Translation: CASSLSVRGLEGYEQFF.

The V gene is TRBV19, the J gene TRBJ1-2; no firm D call. The CDR3 spans 15 residues. Germline V gives CDR1 LNHDA, CDR2 SQIVND (reference sequence). The V end was cut by 3 bases, the J end by 2 bases, with 13 bases between. The CDR3 sequence: CASSMVRSGNYGYTF. The CDR3 bases are TGTGCCAGTAGTATGGTCCGGAGCGGAAACTATGGCTACACCTTC. Combining the CDR3 with reference TRBV19 and TRBJ1-2 gives the whole variable domain DGGITQSPKYLFRKEGQNVTLSCEQNLNHDAMYWYRQDPGQGLRLIYYSQIVNDFQKGDIAEGYSVSREKKESFPLTVTSAQKNPTAFYLCASSMVRSGNYGYTFGSGTRLTVV.

The V and J genes are TRBV11-2 and TRBJ1-2, with D unresolved. The V end was cut by 0 bases, the J end by 5 bases, with 7 bases between. There are 13 residues in the CDR3. The germline gives CDR1 SGHAT, CDR2 FQNNGV. In DNA, the CDR3 is TGTGCCAGCAGCTTAGAAGGGTGGTATGGCTACACCTTC. Translating it yields CASSLEGWYGYTF.

The gene calls are TRBV5-5 and TRBJ2-2; a weak D match, TRBD1 (5 bases). Looked up from germline, CDR1 is SGHKS and CDR2 is YYEKEE (reference sequence). This CDR3 is built from 14 residues. Trimming left V 2 bases short and J 1 base short, with 6 bases between. In DNA, the CDR3 is TGTGCCAGCAGCTTTACAGGGAACACCGGGGAGCTGTTTTTT. The encoded protein is CASSFTGNTGELFF.

The chain recombines TRBV7-2 with TRBJ1-3; D unresolved. This CDR3 region has 13 residues. Germline CDR1 and CDR2: SGHTA and FQGNSA. The germline V and J ends were trimmed by 5 bases and 0 bases, with 5 bases remaining between them. The CDR3 DNA is TGTGCCAGCAGCGGCACCTCTGGAAACACCATATATTTT. Its protein is CASSGTSGNTIYF.